This is a list of T cell receptor beta chains from one sample in a study of blood T cells in healthy people across ages. TCRdb fed the 5' RACE reads into MiXCR, producing one record per CDR3 protein. Among about 780,000 distinct CDR3 sequences listed, around 45% were seen once. Input material: blood. These receptor sequences come from a man at least 80 years old in good health. CDR3s include the opening cysteine and the closing phenylalanine or tryptophan. The D gene is left open where the match is weak. Clone size is given for some rows only: seen once, a few or many times, or a class if the clone is expanded.

V gene	J gene	clone size	D gene	CDR3 protein	CDR3 DNA
TRBV28	TRBJ2-7	NA	NA	CASSLSRREWSDEQYF	TGTGCCAGCAGTCTCTCTAGGAGGGAGTGGAGTGACGAGCAGTACTTC
TRBV7-2	TRBJ2-3	few	NA	CASSEDGRSTDTQYF	TGTGCCAGCAGCGAGGACGGCCGTAGCACAGATACGCAGTATTTT
TRBV4-3	TRBJ2-2	NA	NA	CASSQDGGEAGELFF	TGCGCCAGCAGCCAAGACGGAGGGGAGGCCGGGGAGCTGTTTTTT
TRBV7-2	TRBJ2-3	few	NA	CASSLLYPSDTQYF	TGTGCCAGCAGCTTATTGTACCCCAGCGATACGCAGTATTTT
TRBV18	TRBJ2-7	few	TRBD1	CASSPQGQGSSYEQYF	TGTGCCAGCTCACCACAAGGACAGGGTAGCTCCTACGAGCAGTACTTC
TRBV20-1	TRBJ2-1	NA	NA	CSARDIQAPAGSYNEQFF	TGCAGTGCTAGAGATATTCAGGCCCCTGCAGGCTCCTACAATGAGCAGTTCTTC
TRBV27	TRBJ1-2	many	NA	CASSPGPAGGYTF	TGTGCCAGCAGTCCCGGGCCAGCCGGGGGCTACACCTTC
TRBV20-1	TRBJ2-3	NA	NA	CSATQGRLHTDTQYF	TGCAGTGCTACCCAGGGGAGACTTCACACAGATACGCAGTATTTT
TRBV24-1	TRBJ2-1	few	TRBD1	CATSFAPGQGSEQFF	TGTGCCACCAGTTTCGCTCCGGGACAGGGGAGTGAGCAGTTCTTC
TRBV12-3/TRBV12-4	TRBJ2-1	few	NA	CASRAGNEQFF	TGTGCCAGCAGGGCGGGCAATGAGCAGTTCTTC
TRBV6-5	TRBJ1-5	NA	TRBD1	CASGNRGPGNQPQHF	TGTGCCAGCGGTAACAGGGGGCCCGGCAATCAGCCCCAGCATTTT
TRBV7-9	TRBJ2-5	NA	TRBD2	CASNSRLAGSKIIQETQYF	TGTGCCAGCAACTCAAGACTAGCGGGAAGCAAGATAATACAAGAGACCCAGTACTTC
TRBV13	TRBJ2-1	many	NA	CASSSLSGRSSYNEQFF	TGTGCCAGCAGCTCCCTTTCGGGACGAAGCTCCTACAATGAGCAGTTCTTC
TRBV20-1	TRBJ1-3	NA	NA	CSAREARSSGNTIYF	TGCAGTGCTAGAGAGGCCAGGAGCTCTGGGAACACCATATATTTT
TRBV12-3/TRBV12-4	TRBJ1-1	NA	NA	CASSLAVPTEAFF	TGTGCCAGCAGTTTAGCGGTTCCCACTGAAGCTTTCTTT
TRBV28	TRBJ2-1	many	NA	CASSLYQGNSYNEQFF	TGTGCCAGCAGTTTATATCAGGGTAACTCCTACAATGAGCAGTTCTTC
TRBV6-5	TRBJ1-4	NA	NA	CASSYSSGSNEKLFF	TGTGCCAGCAGTTACTCGTCGGGCAGTAATGAAAAACTGTTTTTT
TRBV20-1	TRBJ2-7	NA	TRBD1	CSLRTGINYEQYF	TGCAGTTTAAGGACAGGGATTAACTACGAGCAGTACTTC
TRBV7-2	TRBJ1-5	many	NA	CASSLVPNSNQPQHF	TGTGCCAGCAGCTTAGTTCCGAATAGCAATCAGCCCCAGCATTTT
TRBV12-3/TRBV12-4	TRBJ2-1	once	TRBD2	CASSPLRLAGGRKEQFF	TGTGCCAGCAGTCCCCTTCGACTAGCGGGAGGGCGTAAGGAGCAGTTCTTC
TRBV12-3/TRBV12-4	TRBJ2-7	many	NA	CASSPGHENSYEQYF	TGTGCCAGCAGTCCGGGACACGAGAACTCCTACGAGCAGTACTTC
TRBV9	TRBJ2-2	few	TRBD2	CASSVPLAGGTGELFF	TGTGCCAGCAGCGTTCCACTAGCGGGAGGCACCGGGGAGCTGTTTTTT
TRBV5-1	TRBJ2-1	NA	TRBD2	CDSSLTSGSYNEQFF	TGCGACAGCAGCCTGACTAGCGGGAGCTACAATGAGCAGTTCTTC
TRBV9	TRBJ2-1	NA	TRBD2	CASQTSGRGAYNEQFF	TGTGCCAGCCAGACTAGCGGGAGGGGTGCATACAATGAGCAGTTCTTC
TRBV6-4	TRBJ2-7	NA	TRBD2	CASRRLAAIYEQYF	TGTGCCAGCAGACGGCTAGCGGCCATTTACGAGCAGTACTTC
TRBV12-3/TRBV12-4	TRBJ2-5	NA	NA	CASSVGFVETQYF	TGTGCCAGCAGTGTTGGGTTTGTGGAGACCCAGTACTTC
TRBV4-3	TRBJ1-2	NA	TRBD1	CASSRVNRGNYGYTF	TGCGCCAGCAGCCGGGTAAACAGGGGAAACTATGGCTACACCTTC
TRBV29-1	TRBJ2-7	NA	NA	CSVGSSYEQYF	TGCAGCGTTGGCTCCTCCTACGAGCAGTACTTC
TRBV10-3	TRBJ2-7	many	NA	CAISTGSYEQYF	TGTGCCATCAGTACAGGGTCCTACGAGCAGTACTTC
TRBV28	TRBJ2-1	NA	TRBD2	CASRIAGGNHKEQFF	TGTGCCAGCAGAATAGCGGGAGGTAATCACAAGGAGCAGTTCTTC
TRBV20-1	TRBJ2-7	NA	TRBD2	CSPGLAGGSTYEQYF	TGCAGCCCGGGACTAGCGGGAGGATCTACCTACGAGCAGTACTTC
TRBV24-1	TRBJ1-5	NA	TRBD1	CAISRDRNQPQHF	TGTGCCATCAGCCGGGACAGAAATCAGCCCCAGCATTTT
TRBV7-9	TRBJ1-1	few	NA	CASSLSQGEAFF	TGTGCCAGCAGCTTGAGTCAGGGTGAAGCTTTCTTT
TRBV5-1	TRBJ2-5	NA	NA	CASSLDPAFQETQYF	TGCGCCAGCAGCTTGGATCCAGCGTTTCAAGAGACCCAGTACTTC
TRBV12-3/TRBV12-4	TRBJ2-7	NA	NA	CASSAQGPNYEQYF	TGTGCCAGCAGTGCCCAGGGGCCAAACTACGAGCAGTACTTC
TRBV3-1	TRBJ2-1	few	TRBD2	CASSQVPSGTYNEQFF	TGTGCCAGCAGCCAAGTTCCTAGCGGGACCTACAATGAGCAGTTCTTC
TRBV7-2	TRBJ2-2	NA	NA	CASSLAPGTNTGELFF	TGTGCCAGCAGCTTAGCACCAGGGACGAACACCGGGGAGCTGTTTTTT
TRBV5-6	TRBJ2-7	many	NA	CASSIQSYEQYF	TGTGCCAGCAGCATACAGTCCTACGAGCAGTACTTC
TRBV24-1	TRBJ2-1	NA	TRBD2	CATSDSVAGVRDNEQFF	TGTGCCACCAGTGATTCCGTAGCGGGAGTCAGGGACAATGAGCAGTTCTTC
TRBV7-8	TRBJ1-2	NA	NA	CASSLFGANGYTF	TGTGCCAGCAGCTTATTTGGGGCCAATGGCTACACCTTC
TRBV5-1	TRBJ2-5	many	TRBD2	CASSLGLEETQYF	TGTGCCAGCAGCTTAGGACTAGAAGAGACCCAGTACTTC
TRBV7-2	TRBJ1-1	few	TRBD1	CASSWGQGTTEAFF	TGTGCCAGCAGCTGGGGACAGGGAACCACTGAAGCTTTCTTT
TRBV14	TRBJ2-7	many	NA	CASSQVSMDEQYF	TGTGCCAGCAGCCAAGTTTCCATGGACGAGCAGTACTTC
TRBV20-1	TRBJ1-4	few	NA	CSARLQPFAFNEKLFF	TGCAGTGCTAGGCTCCAGCCTTTTGCTTTTAATGAAAAACTGTTTTTT
TRBV5-6	TRBJ2-5	NA	NA	CASSLVAEVGTQYF	TGTGCCAGCAGCTTGGTTGCGGAGGTAGGGACCCAGTACTTC
TRBV12-3/TRBV12-4	TRBJ2-5	many	NA	CASSLRKETQYF	TGTGCCAGCAGTTTAAGAAAAGAGACCCAGTACTTC
TRBV10-3	TRBJ2-5	NA	TRBD2	CAITEGLAGVNEQYF	TGTGCCATCACTGAGGGACTAGCGGGAGTCAATGAGCAGTACTTC
TRBV9	TRBJ2-5	few	NA	CASSVDGSVETQYF	TGTGCCAGCAGCGTTGACGGGAGTGTAGAGACCCAGTACTTC
TRBV6-2/TRBV6-3	TRBJ2-5	few	TRBD1	CASIRERTGKETQYF	TGTGCCAGCATTAGGGAAAGGACAGGGAAAGAGACCCAGTACTTC